This TCR beta chain was observed in a study of regulatory T cells in long-lasting Graves disease. At the level of the study: Graves' patients who were just diagnosed had used antithyroid drugs for under 3 months.

The time point denotes: newly diagnosed GD, antithyroid drugs for less than 3 months. Isolated PBMC RNA provided the starting material for the TCR library. At least ten counts were recorded for this clonotype. Sequencing libraries for TCR beta were prepared with iRepertoire HTBI primers and Arm-PCR of CDR3 regions. TCRdb passed the multiplex PCR reads through MiXCR, listing each CDR3 protein once. The table includes roughly 410,000 distinct CDR3 sequences, over 12% detected once. Germline loops: CDR1 SEHNR, CDR2 FQNEAQ (reference sequence). Trimming pared 6 bases from V and 10 bases from J, leaving 27 bases between. CDR3 length: 17 amino acids. These data were also reused for a study on T cells in Graves' hyperthyroidism and ophthalmopathy. According to that study: The primer set for the first-round RT-PCR of the TCR CDR3 was HTBI.

This chain uses TRBV7-9 with TRBJ2-2, with D possibly being TRBD1 or TRBD2 (6 bases each). This receptor was obtained from a woman aged 40 to 50 with Graves disease. This specimen consisted of peripheral blood mononuclear cells (PBMCs), obtained at new diagnosis, from a patient treated with antithyroid drugs. CDR3 nucleotide sequence: TGTGCCAGCAGTCAGGAGGGGGATGGAGCGGTTATTGAGGAGCTGTTTTTT. Its protein product is CASSQEGDGAVIEELFF.